A single sample gave rise to the 17 T cell receptor beta chains below, sequenced in a study of T cell responses to AZD1222 COVID-19 vaccine. The repertoire was sequenced with immunoSEQ multiplex PCR; TCRdb's copy has only in-frame clones and lacks some. Of 150,000 to 190,000 clones in the sample, about nine tenths were seen once. This sample comprised peripheral blood, obtained after recovery from COVID-19. All receptors come from an adult who had recovered from COVID-19.

This clone was observed a handful of times. V gene TRBV7-9 combines with J gene TRBJ1-5; D is uncertain. Germline-derived CDR1 and CDR2 are SEHNR and FQNEAQ (reference sequence). This CDR3 spans 12 amino acids. Between the trimmed V and J ends, which lost 7 bases and 4 bases, there was a span of 8 bases. CDR3 sequence reads: CASNKVNQPQHF. The CDR3 coding sequence is TGTGCCAGCAATAAAGTTAATCAGCCCCAGCATTTT.

The chain couples TRBV3-1 (or the pseudogene TRBV3-2) to TRBJ2-1; no reliable D call. V was pared by 5 bases and J by 5 bases, with 4 bases between. Germline lookup yields CDR1 LGHDT and CDR2 YNNKEL (reference sequence). The CDR3 has 11 residues. The CDR3 DNA reads TGTGCCAGCAGCTTAGACAATGAGCAGTTCTTC. Amino acid sequence: CASSLDNEQFF.

V gene TRBV5-4 combines with J gene TRBJ1-6; TRBD1 matches 11 bases. The CDR3 contains 16 residues. V lost 3 bases, J lost 6 bases, and 5 bases stayed unmatched. Germline CDR1 is SGHNT and CDR2 is YYREEE (reference sequence). CDR3: CASSSRTGGSNSPLHF. Written as DNA, the CDR3 is TGTGCCAGCAGCTCCCGGACAGGGGGCTCTAATTCACCCCTCCACTTT.

This chain's CDR3 is CASSNGGRSYGYTF. The CDR3 coding sequence is TGTGCCAGCAGCAACGGGGGCCGCAGCTATGGCTACACCTTC. This sequence joins TRBV5-6 and TRBJ1-2; a weak D match, TRBD1 (6 bases). CDR1 is SGHDT, CDR2 YYEEEE, per germline. CDR3 size: 14 residues. Between the trimmed V and J ends, which lost 4 bases and 4 bases, there was a span of 14 bases. Full variable domain (missing parts from reference TRBV5-6 and TRBJ1-2): DAGVTQSPTHLIKTRGQQVTLRCSPKSGHDTVSWYQQALGQGPQFIFQYYEEEERQRGNFPDRFSGHQFPNYSSELNVNALLLGDSALYLCASSNGGRSYGYTFGSGTRLTVV.

V gene TRBV5-1 combines with J gene TRBJ2-3, with D tentatively TRBD2 (6 bases). The germline V gene has CDR1 SGHRS and CDR2 YFSETQ. V was clipped by 6 bases and J by 1 base, with 15 bases between them. CDR3 length: 15 residues. The CDR3 region has the DNA TGCGCCAGCACATATTTATCGGGGGGCACAGATACGCAGTATTTT. This translates into CASTYLSGGTDTQYF.

The chain combines TRBV7-2 with TRBJ2-3; D might be TRBD1 (5 bases). This CDR3 is 17 amino acids long. The germline V gene has CDR1 SGHTA and CDR2 FQGNSA. V was shortened by 3 bases and J by 0 bases, with 16 bases between the two germline ends. The CDR3, as DNA: TGTGCCAGCAGCTTCCAGGTGGGGCGCTGGAGCACAGATACGCAGTATTTT. Residues: CASSFQVGRWSTDTQYF.

This clone was counted only a few times. Other DNA sequences of this sample code for an identical CDR3. The chain couples TRBV9 to TRBJ1-3; no reliable D call. V shed 4 bases and J shed 0 bases, with 11 bases lying between them. Germline-derived CDR1 and CDR2 are SGDLS and YYNGEE. The CDR3 has 15 residues. The CDR3 DNA sequence: TGTGCCAGCAGCCCCCTTGGTAGCTCTGGAAACACCATATATTTT. Amino acids: CASSPLGSSGNTIYF.

The rearrangement uses TRBV29-1 and TRBJ2-5; D ambiguous. The CDR3 totals 11 residues. V was clipped by 6 bases and J by 5 bases, with 10 bases between them. In germline, CDR1 is SQVTM, CDR2 ANQGSEA. As DNA, the CDR3 is TGCAGCGTAACCCTGACGGAGACCCAGTACTTC. Its protein is CSVTLTETQYF.

This chain joins TRBV9 and TRBJ2-5; 8 positions match TRBD2. V was pared by 3 bases and J by 5 bases, with 15 bases of the junction left unmatched. This CDR3 spans 17 amino acids. The V gene's germline CDR1 is SGDLS and CDR2 YYNGEE. The CDR3 coding sequence is TGTGCCAGCAGCGCCCCGGGGGGGGGCGGGCGGTGGGAGACCCAGTACTTC. Its protein product is CASSAPGGGGRWETQYF.

The rearrangement joins TRBV12-3 or TRBV12-4 to TRBJ1-1; TRBD1 matches at 10 bases. J lost 13 bases, V lost 5 bases, and 10 bases had no gene match. The CDR3 loop spans 13 amino acids. In DNA form, the CDR3 reads TGTGCCAGCAGTCTCCGGACAGGGGGACTTATTTTCTTT. It specifies CASSLRTGGLIFF.

The chain uses TRBV28 and TRBJ1-1, with D possibly being TRBD1 (5 bases). CDR3 length: 11 residues. Germline CDR1 reads MDHEN; CDR2 reads SYDVKM. Between the trimmed V and J ends, which lost 8 bases and 6 bases, there was a span of 10 bases. Here the CDR3 reads CASLRDAEAFF. CDR3 bases: TGTGCCAGCCTCAGGGATGCTGAAGCTTTCTTT.

The V and J genes are TRBV5-8 and TRBJ2-7; TRBD1 matches at 7 bases. There are 15 residues in the CDR3. The V and J ends lost 1 base and 3 bases, in that order; junction bases with no gene match: 7. CDR1 and CDR2 (germline): SGHTS, YDEGEE. CDR3 coding DNA: TGTGCCAGCAGCTTGTCCGACAGGGAAGGCTACGAGCAGTACTTC. This gives the protein CASSLSDREGYEQYF.

J is TRBJ1-6 and V is TRBV2; D is unresolved. The CDR3 covers 13 residues. V was cut by 7 bases and J by 8 bases, with 12 bases left in between. Germline V CDR1 and CDR2: SNHLY, FYNNEI. The CDR3: CASMAESDSPLHF. The CDR3 bases are TGTGCCAGCATGGCAGAGAGTGATTCACCCCTCCACTTT.

The CDR3 DNA follows: TGTGCCAGTAGCAATTTTGGCGGGGGGGAGGGCAATCAGCCCCAGCATTTT. This codes for CASSNFGGGEGNQPQHF. The rearrangement uses TRBV19 and TRBJ1-5, with a tentative D call TRBD1 (5 bases). V lost 6 bases and J lost 2, with 20 bases in between. The CDR3 is 17 amino acids. Germline V gene lookup returns CDR1 LNHDA and CDR2 SQIVND (reference sequence). Full variable domain (outside the CDR3, taken from reference TRBV19 and TRBJ1-5): DGGITQSPKYLFRKEGQNVTLSCEQNLNHDAMYWYRQDPGQGLRLIYYSQIVNDFQKGDIAEGYSVSREKKESFPLTVTSAQKNPTAFYLCASSNFGGGEGNQPQHFGDGTRLSIL.

This chain links TRBV6-5 with TRBJ1-2; possible D gene TRBD1, 5 bases. Germline assignment: CDR1 MNHEY and CDR2 SVGAGI. The V and J ends lost 6 bases and 8 bases respectively, with 13 bases between them. There are 12 residues in the CDR3. The CDR3 sequence: CASSPTGDGYTF. CDR3 DNA: TGTGCCAGCAGCCCAACGGGGGACGGCTACACCTTC.

The chain recombines TRBV2 with TRBJ2-2; D unresolved. The CDR3 is 12 amino acids. The germline gives CDR1 SNHLY, CDR2 FYNNEI. V was cut by 4 bases and J by 7 bases, with 7 bases left in between. The CDR3 nucleotides read TGTGCCAGCAGTGTCGGCCGCGGGGAGCTGTTTTTT. Protein sequence: CASSVGRGELFF. The entire variable domain, with the rest obtained from reference TRBV2 and TRBJ2-2, is as follows: EPEVTQTPSHQVTQMGQEVILRCVPISNHLYFYWYRQILGQKVEFLVSFYNNEISEKSEIFDDQFSVERPDGSNFTLKIRSTKLEDSAMYFCASSVGRGELFFGEGSRLTVL.

This clone was observed a single time. V is TRBV19 and J is TRBJ1-2; D might be TRBD1 (5 bases). The CDR3 is made up of 14 amino acids. Trimming removed 5 bases from V and 7 bases from J, with 17 bases in between. Germline V gene lookup returns CDR1 LNHDA and CDR2 SQIVND (reference sequence). The CDR3 nucleotides read TGTGCCAGTAGTTTCCAGGAACAGAGGGGTGGCTACACCTTC. Encoded protein: CASSFQEQRGGYTF.